This TCR beta chain stems from a study of cytomegalovirus exposure and HLA in healthy donors. Study results and limitations: The finding came from a later analysis; first-cohort TCR clusters tended to co-occur in the roughly 120 validation repertoires. The study flagged 150 to 200 TCR beta chains as cytomegalovirus-associated.

Measured with immunoSEQ multiplex PCR; TCRdb has only the in-frame clones, and not every one. The sample yields approximately 100,000 clones, about 90% seen once. Turning to this clone: The antigen remains undetermined.

The CDR3 is 19 residues long. Unmatched junction bases numbered 12, after V lost 1 base and J lost 0 bases. Germline CDR1 SNHLY, CDR2 FYNNEI. Separation from the roughly 670-subject first cohort characterized the roughly 120-subject validation cohort, to which the donors belonged. This chain uses TRBV2 with TRBJ1-5; 7 bases align to TRBD1. The sample was PBMCs. The sequence derives from a man between 18 and 29 years old in good health and CMV-seropositive. The CDR3 loop reads CASSEGWFRGFYSNQPQHF. The DNA for the CDR3 is TGTGCCAGCAGTGAAGGTTGGTTCAGGGGGTTCTATAGCAATCAGCCCCAGCATTTT.